This T cell receptor (beta chain) stems from a study of cytomegalovirus exposure and HLA in healthy donors. Of note for this clone: The antigen is not known.

Study results and caveats: Common viral pathogens seemed to be connected with several of the most significant clusters, according to a later analysis.

Researchers ran the PCR with 60 Vbeta and 13 Jbeta primers. Measured with immunoSEQ multiplex PCR; TCRdb has only the in-frame clones, and not every one. The sample records approximately 190,000 clones, approximately 87% being singletons. This receptor was identified in a man aged 25 to 40 in good health and CMV-seronegative. The sequenced sample was PBMCs.

The CDR3 DNA follows: TGTGCCAGCAGCTCCGAGGGGGACGGGGAGACCCAGTACTTC. Its translation: CASSSEGDGETQYF. This rearrangement joins TRBV5-4 to TRBJ2-5, with a tentative D call TRBD1 (6 bases). V lost 3 bases and J 5 bases, leaving 14 bases between the germline ends. Germline CDR1 SGHNT, CDR2 YYREEE (reference sequence). The CDR3 totals 14 residues.